This is a list of T cell receptor beta chains from one sample in a study of human T cells and chemical hapten exposure. TCRdb recomputed calls from the RACE reads with MiXCR, one row per CDR3 protein. This table holds about 84,000 distinct CDR3 sequences, 8.5% to 12% found once. The source material was whole blood, sampled in connection with sensitization to the hapten diphenylcyclopropenone (DPC). The receptors derive from a woman aged 45-65 years with alopecia areata. Some clones in this sample may be carry-over from other donors' samples. Each CDR3 is given with its conserved first and last residue. A D gene is named only where the DNA matches it firmly. Clone size is not always given. Where it is, it says once, few, many or a class for expanded clones.

.,few,TRBJ2-7,TRBV24-1,TGTGCCACCAGTGATGCGGATGCCTACGAGCAGTACTTC,CATSDADAYEQYF
.,.,TRBJ2-1,TRBV29-1,TGCAGCTCACGGGGGGCGCTTGGAGTCAATGAGCAGTTCTTC,CSSRGALGVNEQFF
.,.,TRBJ2-2,TRBV19,TGTGCCAGTAGTCTGACCGTGCGGGCCGGGGAGCTGTTTTTT,CASSLTVRAGELFF
TRBD2,.,TRBJ2-1,TRBV20-1,TGCAGTGCTAGAGTTCTAGCGGGATTAAATGAGCAGTTCTTC,CSARVLAGLNEQFF
.,few,TRBJ2-2,TRBV6-5,TGTGCCAGCAGACAAACAGGTGCCGCGAAAACCGGGGAGCTGTTTTTT,CASRQTGAAKTGELFF
TRBD2,many,TRBJ2-7,TRBV19,TGTGCCAGCGGGACTAACGTACTGTACGAGCAGTACTTC,CASGTNVLYEQYF
.,many,TRBJ2-3,TRBV6-1,TGTGCCACTCGACTGACTTGGGCAGATACGCAGTATTTT,CATRLTWADTQYF
.,.,TRBJ2-5,TRBV20-1,TGCAGTGCTAGAGCCGGGTCGAAGGCAGGAGGGCTGATCTGGGCCCAGTACTTC,CSARAGSKAGGLIWAQYF
.,many,TRBJ1-4,TRBV5-6,TGTGCCAGCAAACCGGGACGGACGGAGACAGAAAAACTGTTTTTT,CASKPGRTETEKLFF
.,many,TRBJ2-5,TRBV3-1,TGTGCCAGCAGCCAGAAAGGGACCCAGTACTTC,CASSQKGTQYF
.,many,TRBJ2-1,TRBV7-9,TGTGCCAGCAGCTTAGTAGGGGGAAGGAGGGACAATGAGCAGTTCTTC,CASSLVGGRRDNEQFF
TRBD2,few,TRBJ2-3,TRBV20-1,TGCAGTGCTAGAGAAAAGGCGGGAGGGCCCGCAGATACGCAGTATTTT,CSAREKAGGPADTQYF
.,many,TRBJ2-2,TRBV2,TGTGCCAGCAGTGAGCCGAGAAGCGGAAACACCGGGGAGCTGTTTTTT,CASSEPRSGNTGELFF
.,few,TRBJ2-1,TRBV3-1,TGTGCCAGCAGCCGAAGGGGATTGGGAGCGGGCTACAATGAGCAGTTCTTC,CASSRRGLGAGYNEQFF
.,many,TRBJ2-7,TRBV5-5,TGTGCCAGCAGCTTGGACGGAACCTACGAGCAGTACTTC,CASSLDGTYEQYF
.,.,TRBJ2-7,TRBV6-2/TRBV6-3,TGTGCCAGCAGTTATCCGACTCGCGAGCAGTACTTC,CASSYPTREQYF
.,few,TRBJ2-5,TRBV10-2,TGCGCCAGCAGGTTTCACAGTGAGAAAGAGACCCAGTACTTC,CASRFHSEKETQYF
.,.,TRBJ2-7,TRBV28,TGTGCCAGCAGCGCCCCAGAAACAAGTGAGCAGTACTTC,CASSAPETSEQYF
.,few,TRBJ2-7,TRBV12-3/TRBV12-4,TGTGCCAGCAGAGAGGCGGACTACGAGCAGTACTTC,CASREADYEQYF
TRBD1,many,TRBJ1-1,TRBV5-6,TGTGCCAGCAGCATGAGAAACCGACAGGGGAACACTGAAGCTTTCTTT,CASSMRNRQGNTEAFF
.,many,TRBJ1-1,TRBV5-1,TGCGCCAGCAGCGGAACGATGAACACTGAAGCTTTCTTT,CASSGTMNTEAFF
TRBD2,few,TRBJ2-1,TRBV29-1,TGCAGCGTTGTGGGTAAAGGAGCTAGCGGCCCTTTAAATGAGCAGTTCTTC,CSVVGKGASGPLNEQFF
TRBD2,.,TRBJ2-2,TRBV7-8,TGTGCCAGCAGCTTAGTCGCTAGCGGGAGGGAGAGCACCGGGGAGCTGTTTTTT,CASSLVASGRESTGELFF
TRBD1,few,TRBJ2-7,TRBV28,TGTGCCACTACGACAGGGGCCTACGAGCAGTACTTC,CATTTGAYEQYF
TRBD2,few,TRBJ2-3,TRBV3-1,TGTGCCAGCAGCCAAGCGACTAGCGGGCTCACAGATACGCAGTATTTT,CASSQATSGLTDTQYF
.,many,TRBJ2-3,TRBV2,TGTGCCAGCAAGAGGGAGTCCCCTGGTACAGATACGCAGTATTTT,CASKRESPGTDTQYF
.,few,TRBJ2-7,TRBV25-1,TGTGCCAGCAGTGAACCCGGGGATGTCGCCTACGAGCAGTACTTC,CASSEPGDVAYEQYF
TRBD1,.,TRBJ1-4,TRBV15,TGTGCCACCCGAGGACAGGCAAATAATGAAAAACTGTTTTTT,CATRGQANNEKLFF
TRBD2,few,TRBJ2-7,TRBV20-1,TGCAGTGCTCGACCTTGGGCGCTAGCGGGAGCCCACGAGCAGTACTTC,CSARPWALAGAHEQYF
TRBD2,many,TRBJ2-3,TRBV20-1,TGCAGTGCTAGGGACCAACTAGCGGGAGAAACAGATACGCAGTATTTT,CSARDQLAGETDTQYF
TRBD2,.,TRBJ2-1,TRBV4-1,TGCGCCAGCAGCCAAGAACTAGCGGGAAATATCTACAATGAGCAGTTCTTC,CASSQELAGNIYNEQFF
.,.,TRBJ2-7,TRBV7-2,TGTGCCAGCAGCTACGCCAATACAGGGTCTGGCGAGCAGTACTTC,CASSYANTGSGEQYF
TRBD1,many,TRBJ2-2,TRBV29-1,TGCAGCGTCGGAGAACAGGGGACCGGGGAGCTGTTTTTT,CSVGEQGTGELFF
TRBD1,many,TRBJ1-2,TRBV18,TGTGCCAGCTCAACAGGGGACGGCTATGGCTACACCTTC,CASSTGDGYGYTF
TRBD1,.,TRBJ1-4,TRBV18,TGTGCCAGCTCACCGGTGCAGGGGGCCGCATTTAGAAAACTGTTTTTT,CASSPVQGAAFRKLFF
.,.,TRBJ1-2,TRBV12-3/TRBV12-4,TGTGCCAGCAGTTTACGGTCGGGTAACTATGGCTACACCTTC,CASSLRSGNYGYTF
.,many,TRBJ2-7,TRBV20-1,TGCAGTGCTAGTTCGTTGGGACTCTGGGGAGAGCAGTACTTC,CSASSLGLWGEQYF
TRBD2,.,TRBJ2-3,TRBV7-2,TGTGCCAGCAGCTTAGACGGGAGGGGGACAGATACGCAGTATTTT,CASSLDGRGTDTQYF
.,many,TRBJ2-1,TRBV5-1,TGCGCCAGCAGCTCCGCGACTCCCAATATGGGCGATGAGCAGTTCTTC,CASSSATPNMGDEQFF
.,few,TRBJ2-5,TRBV18,TGTGCCAGCTCACGAACCGGGACTCGGGTGCCCCAGTACTTC,CASSRTGTRVPQYF
.,.,TRBJ2-3,TRBV5-4,TGTGCCAGCAGCTTGAGTCCCACAGATACGCAGTATTTT,CASSLSPTDTQYF
.,few,TRBJ2-4,TRBV20-1,TGCAGTGCTAGACACTTACAGGGCCCGGGCGGCAAAAACATTCAGTACTTC,CSARHLQGPGGKNIQYF
TRBD1,many,TRBJ2-2,TRBV12-5,TGTGCTAGTGGTTATACCTCCGGGACAGGGGGCACCGGGGAGCTGTTTTTT,CASGYTSGTGGTGELFF
TRBD1,.,TRBJ2-4,TRBV28,TGTGCCAGCAGCCCAGGGGGCACACAGTACTTC,CASSPGGTQYF
TRBD2,few,TRBJ2-2,TRBV7-6,TGTGCCAGCAGCGGACTAGCGGGATCCGGGGAGCTGTTTTTT,CASSGLAGSGELFF
.,few,TRBJ2-7,TRBV12-3/TRBV12-4,TGTGCCAGCAGTCCTGGAACCTACGAGCAGTACTTC,CASSPGTYEQYF
.,many,TRBJ2-3,TRBV20-1,TGCAGTGCTAGAAAAACAGGTGACCCCACAGATACGCAGTATTTT,CSARKTGDPTDTQYF
.,many,TRBJ2-4,TRBV28,TGTGCCAGCAGTACACCCACCGGGAGAGGAGGAAACATTCAGTACTTC,CASSTPTGRGGNIQYF
.,.,TRBJ1-1,TRBV6-2/TRBV6-3,TGTGCCAGCAGTCACGGAGGGGAAGCTTTCTTT,CASSHGGEAFF
TRBD1,many,TRBJ1-1,TRBV29-1,TGCAGCGTCGCCCCGTGGGAACAGGGGGTCACTGAAGCTTTCTTT,CSVAPWEQGVTEAFF